This T cell receptor beta chain is drawn from a study of blood T cell repertoires in COVID-19 (dated by TCRdb to the early 2020s). Broadly, across the study: Samples covering the acute and convalescent phases of COVID-19 were provided by collaborators in the United States, Italy and Spain. The material from the prospective study consisted of cDNA or gDNA derived from T cells, B-cell-depleted T cells, or PBMCs. A de-identified subject ID, COVID-19 status, age in years and sex were almost always included in the sample metadata. HLA class I and class II types, where available, came from metadata supplied by the sample provider rather than from assay-based typing. The dataset comprised deeply sampled blood TCRbeta repertoires from subjects exposed to, actively infected with, or recovered from COVID-19. The samples were drawn from two sources: the first 160 participants of the ongoing ImmuneRACE study, and fewer than 1,500 subjects contributed by 6 global collaborators. The repertoires were released in a freely available public database meant as a resource for research on the immune response to SARS-CoV-2. Broad study findings and their caveats: How much clinical and demographic metadata was included differed by source and by participant, and the metadata was provided uncurated.

Samples from volunteer blood donors who had recovered from COVID-19 were contributed by a second Seattle source. The collaborating institutions used their own protocols to collect whole blood in K2EDTA tubes. Collaborator samples were shipped for TCRbeta analysis as frozen whole blood, isolated PBMCs, or DNA extracted from either sample type. The immunoSEQ Assay, a bias-controlled multiplex PCR, was used to amplify TCRbeta CDR3 regions from genomic DNA. The original methods were these. The number of nucleated cells in each sample was estimated by amplification of reference gene primers within the assay. Sequence reads were collapsed and filtered to measure the absolute abundance of every unique TCRbeta CDR3 rearrangement. For each sample, productive Simpson clonality was calculated as the square root of Simpson's diversity index over productive rearrangements. Not all clones reach the TCRdb copy of this immuneACCESS table, which keeps in-frame sequences only. Checked studies attribute under half of the gap to unresolved V genes and leave the rest unexplained. The D gene and trimming were derived from the DNA, and the V and J assignments and clone size from that table. The sample table contains just under 350,000 clones; only one count was recorded for around 91% of them. Of the sample, about 3.5% is held by the ten largest clones.

Taken from cysteine to valine, the CDR3 has 15 residues. Left in the record is the CDR3 DNA by itself, 45 bases read in frame from the first base. In the germline V gene, CDR1 corresponds to SGHDT and CDR2 to YYEEEE. For this chain, trimming is 0 bases at the V end and 2 bases at the J end, and the number of junction bases without a gene match is 5. Worth noting for this clone: Its antigen is currently not known. Per-nucleotide qualities are absent, and no much larger clonotype sits a single base away.

The chain is assembled from TRBV5-6 and TRBJ2-7; TRBD2 agrees with 7 junctional bases. The clonotype originates from a woman younger than 30 who had recovered from COVID-19. Sequenced: peripheral blood. The DNA is as follows: TGTGCCAGCAGCTTGGGGCTAGCGGTTGCCTACGAGCAGTACGTC. Translated, it gives CASSLGLAVAYEQYV.